One sample yielded the 13 T cell receptor beta chains listed below, sequenced in a study of blood T cell repertoires in COVID-19. Using immunoSEQ multiplex PCR, the repertoire was profiled, and TCRdb retains in-frame clones only, with some absent. This sample has roughly 240,000 clones; about 87% occur once, and the top ten carry approximately 2.4%. Sequencing was performed on PBMCs or T cells enriched from blood (not recorded which). The receptors derive from a woman aged 25 to 39 with acute COVID-19.

V gene TRBV7-2 combines with J gene TRBJ2-1; D possibly corresponds to TRBD1 (5 bases). Deletions cut 1 base from V and 8 bases from J, with 18 bases between. The CDR3 runs 16 residues. Germline CDR1 is SGHTA and CDR2 is FQGNSA. The DNA of the CDR3 is TGTGCCAGCAGCTTAGACCTTGGGGCAGGGATCGATGAGCAGTTCTTC. The encoded protein is CASSLDLGAGIDEQFF.

The chain has TRBV7-8 and TRBJ1-2; D remains ambiguous. Germline CDR1 and CDR2: SGHVS and FQNEAQ. The CDR3 covers 13 residues. The V end lost 4 bases, the J end lost 1 base, and 7 bases lay between the germline ends. The CDR3 DNA reads TGTGCCAGCAGCTCTCGGGTTAACTATGGCTACACCTTC. Translating it yields CASSSRVNYGYTF.

The chain joins TRBV4-1 to TRBJ2-3, with TRBD2 matching over 8 bases. Trimming removed 3 bases from V and 5 bases from J; junction bases left unmatched: 4. The CDR3 runs to 14 residues. CDR1 and CDR2 (germline): MGHRA, YSYEKL. The CDR3 loop is CASSQEAGVDTQYF. The CDR3 region has the DNA TGCGCCAGCAGCCAGGAAGCGGGGGTAGATACGCAGTATTTT.

The chain carries TRBV7-2 and TRBJ1-3; D unclear. This CDR3 spans 16 amino acids. CDR1 is SGHTA, CDR2 FQGNSA, per germline. Trimming stripped 2 bases from V and 0 bases from J, with 11 bases between. The CDR3 region is CASSLSSAVSGNTIYF. DNA of the CDR3: TGTGCCAGCAGCTTAAGCTCCGCGGTCTCTGGAAACACCATATATTTT.

This clone was counted once. The chain couples TRBV10-3 to TRBJ1-4; a weak D match, TRBD1 (6 bases). The V and J ends lost 3 bases and 4 bases respectively, with 15 bases between them. The CDR3 is made up of 16 amino acids. Germline-derived CDR1 and CDR2 are ENHRY and SYGVKD. CDR3 in DNA: TGTGCCATCAGTGAAGCGAGGGGGGGGCTTAATGAAAAACTGTTTTTT. Its protein is CAISEARGGLNEKLFF.

The chain has TRBV3-1 (or the pseudogene TRBV3-2) and TRBJ1-1; 8 bases map to TRBD1. This CDR3 has 16 residues. The trim removed 4 bases at V and 1 base at J, leaving 8 bases unmatched. Germline V lookup: CDR1 LGHDT, CDR2 YNNKEL (reference sequence). The CDR3 here is CASSPRARGQNTEAFF. For the CDR3, the DNA is TGTGCCAGCAGCCCCAGGGCCAGGGGGCAGAACACTGAAGCTTTCTTT.

The V gene is TRBV6-6, the J gene TRBJ2-7; 10 bases are a match to TRBD1. V shed 6 bases and J 11 bases; nucleotides not matched to a gene: 7. Germline CDR1 reads MNHNY; CDR2 reads SVGAGI (reference sequence). This CDR3 is built from 12 residues. The CDR3 bases are TGTGCCAGCAGAGGGGCGGACAGGGGGAAGTACTTC. Translation gives CASRGADRGKYF.

The chain is built from TRBV7-9 and TRBJ1-2; TRBD1 matches at 7 bases. Germline CDR1 and CDR2: SEHNR and FQNEAQ (reference sequence). Unmatched junction bases numbered 6, after V lost 6 bases and J lost 5 bases. This CDR3 has 13 residues. CDR3 protein: CASSRDSPYGYTF. DNA for the CDR3: TGTGCCAGCAGTCGGGACAGCCCGTATGGCTACACCTTC.

The J gene is TRBJ2-3, the V gene TRBV3-1 (or the pseudogene TRBV3-2); 7 nucleotides align to TRBD2. The CDR3 has 16 amino acids. Trimming at V came to 1 base and at J to 2 bases, leaving 6 bases not matched to a gene. In germline, CDR1 is LGHDT, CDR2 YNNKEL (reference sequence). CDR3: CASSQVVGGITDTQYF. The CDR3 coding sequence is TGTGCCAGCAGCCAAGTGGTGGGGGGGATCACAGATACGCAGTATTTT.

The chain combines TRBV4-3 with TRBJ1-6; D uncertain. V was cut by 1 base and J by 7 bases, with 14 bases left in between. Germline loops: CDR1 LGHNA, CDR2 YSLEER. This CDR3 is 16 amino acids long. CDR3 nucleotide sequence: TGCGCCAGCAGCCAAGTTTCCCGGACTGCGAATTCACCCCTCCACTTT. Protein: CASSQVSRTANSPLHF.

The chain uses TRBV5-1 and TRBJ1-2; TRBD1 agrees at 9 bases. In germline, CDR1 is SGHRS, CDR2 YFSETQ. This CDR3 contains 13 residues. Trimming removed 4 bases from V and 7 bases from J; junction bases left unmatched: 5. The CDR3 nucleotides read TGCGCCAGCAGCCCTGGACAGGGGTTTGGCTACACCTTC. It specifies CASSPGQGFGYTF. Drawing the rest from reference TRBV5-1 and TRBJ1-2, the complete variable domain is KAGVTQTPRYLIKTRGQQVTLSCSPISGHRSVSWYQQTPGQGLQFLFEYFSETQRNKGNFPGRFSGRQFSNSRSEMNVSTLELGDSALYLCASSPGQGFGYTFGSGTRLTVV.

This chain's CDR3 is CAIRIPDRAKTNSGNTIYF. The CDR3 DNA sequence: TGTGCCATCAGAATCCCCGACAGGGCCAAAACCAACTCTGGAAACACCATATATTTT. V usage is TRBV10-3 and J usage is TRBJ1-3, with TRBD1 matching over 7 bases. Trimming at V came to 6 bases and at J to 0 bases, leaving 17 bases not matched to a gene. The germline gives CDR1 ENHRY, CDR2 SYGVKD. The CDR3 length is 19 residues.

This chain connects TRBV5-1 to TRBJ1-2; D might be TRBD1 (5 bases). The germline V gene has CDR1 SGHRS and CDR2 YFSETQ. The CDR3 is 17 residues long. The ends were cut back, 6 bases at V and 2 bases at J, with 23 bases in the middle. CDR3 sequence reads: CASTPVPGTFSNYGYTF. The DNA of the CDR3 is TGCGCCAGCACGCCAGTACCCGGGACTTTCTCCAACTATGGCTACACCTTC.